A single sample is the source of the 19 T cell receptor beta chains below, sequenced in a study of shared clonotypes between healthy human individuals. TCRdb's table, derived via immunoSEQ multiplex PCR, lists solely in-frame clones and lacks some. The data show about 2.4 million clones, 85% to 95% seen once. Input material: naive CD4+ T cells sorted from blood. Regarding subset: CD45RA+ positively selected. These receptors came from a man aged 18 to 30 in good health.

The J gene is TRBJ1-1, the V gene TRBV19, with 10 positions matching TRBD1. With V trimmed by 3 bases and J by 5 bases, 6 bases remained unmatched. This CDR3 is 15 amino acids long. Germline V gene sequence: CDR1 LNHDA, CDR2 SQIVND (reference sequence). The DNA of the CDR3 is TGTGCCAGTAGTATCTGGGACAGGGGAGGGACTGAAGCTTTCTTT. Encoded protein: CASSIWDRGGTEAFF.

The chain combines TRBV6-7 with TRBJ2-3; D gene uncertain. TRBV6-7 is an open reading frame, and its role is uncertain. Between the trimmed V and J ends, which lost 7 bases and 7 bases, there was a span of 15 bases. The CDR3 is 13 residues long. The CDR3 nucleotides read TGTGCCAGCAACCTCCGGATAGATAATACGCAGTATTTT. This codes for CASNLRIDNTQYF.

This clone was counted once. V and J are TRBV27 and TRBJ2-7; TRBD1 matches at 10 bases. Germline CDR1 and CDR2: MNHEY and SMNVEV (reference sequence). The length of the CDR3 is 17 residues. V shed 9 bases and J 5 bases; nucleotides not matched to a gene: 19. CDR3: CASPHLGGGTGVHEQYF. Written as DNA, the CDR3 is TGTGCCAGTCCTCATTTAGGCGGGGGGACAGGGGTTCACGAGCAGTACTTC.

The gene calls are TRBV11-1 and TRBJ1-5, with unresolved D. Per the germline V gene, CDR1 is SGHAT and CDR2 is FQDESV (reference sequence). The V end was cut by 5 bases, the J end by 3 bases, with 14 bases between. This CDR3 contains 15 residues. Here the CDR3 reads CASSQDGNPNQPQHF. In DNA, the CDR3 is TGTGCCAGCAGCCAGGACGGTAACCCCAATCAGCCCCAGCATTTT.

The genes are TRBV18 and TRBJ1-3; D ambiguous. The length of the CDR3 is 14 residues. Germline values: CDR1 KGHSH, CDR2 LQKENI. Trimming cost V 2 bases and J 7 bases, with 12 bases left between them. CDR3 DNA sequence: TGTGCCAGCTCACCAGGCCGGGAGGTGAACACCATATATTTT. It is translated as CASSPGREVNTIYF.

The chain uses TRBV28 and TRBJ2-1; 16 bases map to TRBD2. The germline gives CDR1 MDHEN, CDR2 SYDVKM. The CDR3 has 18 residues. After removal of 2 bases from V and 12 bases from J, the junction contained 13 bases not matched to a gene. CDR3: CASSLIPGLAGGPSRQFF. DNA of the CDR3: TGTGCCAGCAGTTTAATCCCGGGACTAGCGGGGGGGCCTTCGCGGCAGTTCTTC.

This clone was recorded once. The chain links TRBV30 to TRBJ1-1; TRBD1 is a possible D gene (5 bases). The CDR3 has 11 amino acids. V lost 4 bases to trimming and J lost 10 bases, with 13 bases between them. Germline V gene data show CDR1 as GTSNPN and CDR2 as SVGIG (reference sequence). The CDR3 DNA follows: TGTGCCTGGACTCAAGACAGCCGAGCTTTCTTT. Its translation is CAWTQDSRAFF.

As for this clone: Other DNA sequences in this sample translate to the same CDR3. This chain connects TRBV6-5 to TRBJ2-7, with 8 bases that match TRBD2. The CDR3 consists of 16 residues. V was pared by 0 bases and J by 0 bases, with 4 bases of the junction left unmatched. In germline, CDR1 is MNHEY, CDR2 SVGAGI. CDR3: CASSYSKLAGSYEQYF. CDR3 coding DNA: TGTGCCAGCAGTTACTCGAAGCTAGCGGGCTCCTACGAGCAGTACTTC.

This clone occurred once. The rearrangement links TRBV5-1 to TRBJ1-5; 9 bases align to TRBD1. The CDR3 is 13 residues long. Losses at the gene ends were 5 bases for V and 7 bases for J; bases not matched to a gene: 4. Germline V gives CDR1 SGHRS, CDR2 YFSETQ. CDR3: CASSDRGGQPQHF. For the CDR3, the DNA is TGCGCCAGCAGTGACAGGGGGGGGCAGCCCCAGCATTTT.

The rearrangement joins TRBV18 to TRBJ2-2; D not certain. V lost 0 bases and J lost 0, with 8 bases in between. The germline V gene has CDR1 KGHSH and CDR2 LQKENI. The CDR3 contains 16 residues. CDR3 residues: CASSPPGGANTGELFF. In DNA, the CDR3 is TGTGCCAGCTCACCACCAGGCGGAGCGAACACCGGGGAGCTGTTTTTT.

The chain carries TRBV6-5 and TRBJ2-7; 7 nucleotides align to TRBD1. The CDR3 is made up of 12 amino acids. Losses at the gene ends were 6 bases for V and 2 bases for J; bases not matched to a gene: 1. CDR1 and CDR2 from the germline V gene are MNHEY and SVGAGI. The CDR3 loop reads CASRTGPYEQYF. The CDR3 coding sequence is TGTGCCAGCAGGACAGGGCCCTACGAGCAGTACTTC.

This clone was observed once. J is TRBJ2-7 and V is TRBV7-8, with 7 positions matching TRBD2. V was clipped by 1 base and J by 1 base; unmatched bases: 4. The CDR3 loop spans 15 amino acids. CDR1 is SGHVS, CDR2 FQNEAQ, per germline. This chain's CDR3 is CASSLDLAVSYEQYF. CDR3 DNA sequence: TGTGCCAGCAGCTTAGATCTAGCGGTTTCCTACGAGCAGTACTTC.

This chain uses TRBV19 with TRBJ1-6, with D tentatively TRBD1 (6 bases). V lost 5 bases to trimming and J lost 5 bases, with 10 bases between them. CDR3 length: 14 amino acids. CDR1 and CDR2 (germline): LNHDA, SQIVND (reference sequence). DNA of the CDR3: TGTGCCAGTAGTCAGGGGCTCGATAATTCACCCCTCCACTTT. This sequence encodes CASSQGLDNSPLHF.

The rearrangement links TRBV7-2 to TRBJ2-5; D gene ambiguous. Trimming pared 1 base from V and 2 bases from J, leaving 11 bases between. The CDR3 loop spans 15 amino acids. Germline V gene lookup returns CDR1 SGHTA and CDR2 FQGNSA. This CDR3 reads CASSLVRQAQETQYF. CDR3 bases: TGTGCCAGCAGCTTAGTCCGCCAGGCACAAGAGACCCAGTACTTC.

In the case of this clone: Different DNA sequences within this sample yield the same CDR3. The chain couples TRBV28 to TRBJ1-6; a weak D match, TRBD1 (5 bases). The CDR3 length is 15 residues. Per germline, CDR1 MDHEN and CDR2 SYDVKM. The V gene lost 5 bases and the J gene lost 6 bases, with 14 bases spanning the gap. The CDR3 bases are TGTGCCAGCAGTCCCCTCGACAGAACTAATTCACCCCTCCACTTT. Its translation is CASSPLDRTNSPLHF. Together with reference TRBV28 and TRBJ1-6, the CDR3 gives the full variable domain: DVKVTQSSRYLVKRTGEKVFLECVQDMDHENMFWYRQDPGLGLRLIYFSYDVKMKEKGDIPEGYSVSREKKERFSLILESASTNQTSMYLCASSPLDRTNSPLHFGNGTRLTVT.

V gene TRBV6-6 combines with J gene TRBJ2-7; D gene unclear. The V gene's germline CDR1 is MNHNY and CDR2 SVGAGI (reference sequence). The CDR3 spans 12 residues. Trimming shortened V by 5 bases and J by 3 bases, and 8 bases separated the two germline ends. The DNA of the CDR3 is TGTGCCAGCAGTGCGCAGAACTACGAGCAGTACTTC. Protein sequence: CASSAQNYEQYF.

The V gene is TRBV5-6, the J gene TRBJ2-2; a possible D gene is TRBD2 (5 bases). V lost 3 bases, J lost 1 base, and 10 bases lay in between. Germline V gene data show CDR1 as SGHDT and CDR2 as YYEEEE. The CDR3 runs to 15 residues. CDR3 amino acids: CASSSDYLNTGELFF. CDR3 DNA sequence: TGTGCCAGCAGCTCCGACTATCTGAACACCGGGGAGCTGTTTTTT. The full variable domain, with the rest looked up from reference TRBV5-6 and TRBJ2-2, is DAGVTQSPTHLIKTRGQQVTLRCSPKSGHDTVSWYQQALGQGPQFIFQYYEEEERQRGNFPDRFSGHQFPNYSSELNVNALLLGDSALYLCASSSDYLNTGELFFGEGSRLTVL.

This chain connects TRBV2 to TRBJ2-7, with 7 nucleotides matching TRBD1. The germline gives CDR1 SNHLY, CDR2 FYNNEI. V was clipped by 6 bases and J by 2 bases; unmatched bases: 1. CDR3 length: 12 amino acids. The CDR3 DNA reads as TGTGCCAGCAGGCAGGGGGCCTACGAGCAGTACTTC. It codes for CASRQGAYEQYF. The entire variable domain, with the rest obtained from reference TRBV2 and TRBJ2-7, is as follows: EPEVTQTPSHQVTQMGQEVILRCVPISNHLYFYWYRQILGQKVEFLVSFYNNEISEKSEIFDDQFSVERPDGSNFTLKIRSTKLEDSAMYFCASRQGAYEQYFGPGTRLTVT.

The chain is built from TRBV6-6 and TRBJ1-2, with TRBD1 matching over 7 bases. This CDR3 contains 12 residues. Germline CDR1 reads MNHNY; CDR2 reads SVGAGI (reference sequence). The V segment lost 4 bases and the J segment 7 bases; nucleotides outside the gene matches: 3. CDR3 sequence reads: CASSSTGTGYTF. In DNA, the CDR3 is TGTGCCAGCAGTTCGACAGGGACTGGCTACACCTTC.